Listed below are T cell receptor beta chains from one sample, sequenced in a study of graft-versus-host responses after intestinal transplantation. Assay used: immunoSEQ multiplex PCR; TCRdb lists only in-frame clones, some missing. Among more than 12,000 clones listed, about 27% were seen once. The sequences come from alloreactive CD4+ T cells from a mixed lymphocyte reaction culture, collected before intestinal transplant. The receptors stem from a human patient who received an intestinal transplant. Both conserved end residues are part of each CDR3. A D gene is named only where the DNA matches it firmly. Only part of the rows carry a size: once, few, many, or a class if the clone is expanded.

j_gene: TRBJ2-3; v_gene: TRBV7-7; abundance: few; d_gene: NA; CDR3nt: TGTGCTAGCAGCTCGGGTGGATTTACAGATACGCAGTATTTT; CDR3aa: CASSSGGFTDTQYF
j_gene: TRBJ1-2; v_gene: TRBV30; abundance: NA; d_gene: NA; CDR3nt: TGTACACTCGCCAGGTCCTACTATGGCTACACCTTC; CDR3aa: CTLARSYYGYTF
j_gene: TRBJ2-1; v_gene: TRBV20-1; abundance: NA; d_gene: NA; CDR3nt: TGCAGTGCCCTGAACCGCGAGCAGTTCTTC; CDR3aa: CSALNREQFF
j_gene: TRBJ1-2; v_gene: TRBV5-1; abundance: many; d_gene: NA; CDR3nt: TGCGCCAGCAGCTCACGGTGGGGGTCGGGGGCAGACGGCTACACCTTC; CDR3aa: CASSSRWGSGADGYTF
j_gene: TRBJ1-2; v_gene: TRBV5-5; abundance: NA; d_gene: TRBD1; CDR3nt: TGTGCCAGCAGCTACATGGACAGGGCCGTTCCCTATGGCTACACCTTC; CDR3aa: CASSYMDRAVPYGYTF
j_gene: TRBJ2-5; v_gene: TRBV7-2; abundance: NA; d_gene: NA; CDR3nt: TGTGCCAGCAGCCCGACAGATCAAGAGACCCAGTACTTC; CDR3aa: CASSPTDQETQYF
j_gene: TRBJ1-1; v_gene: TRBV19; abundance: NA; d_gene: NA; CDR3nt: TGTGCCAGTAGTCCTCAGGTCGCTATGAACACTGAAGCTTTCTTT; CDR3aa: CASSPQVAMNTEAFF
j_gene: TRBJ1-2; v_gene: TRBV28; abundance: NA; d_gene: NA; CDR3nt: TGTGCCAGCAGTCCGAGGACAGCGGGAGGCTATGGCTACACCTTC; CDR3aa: CASSPRTAGGYGYTF
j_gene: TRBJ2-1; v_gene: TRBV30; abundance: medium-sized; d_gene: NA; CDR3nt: TGTGCCTGGAGTGCAGGGGCGGGTCTTCAGTTCTTC; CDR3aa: CAWSAGAGLQFF
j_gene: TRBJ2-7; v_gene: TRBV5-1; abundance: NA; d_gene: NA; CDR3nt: TGCGCCAGCAGCTTGGGAGGCGGGCGTAGCTCCTACGAGCAGTACTTC; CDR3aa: CASSLGGGRSSYEQYF
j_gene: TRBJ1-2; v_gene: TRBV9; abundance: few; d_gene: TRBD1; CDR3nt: TGTGCCAGCAGCGTAGGGACAGGGTATGGCTACACCTTC; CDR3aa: CASSVGTGYGYTF
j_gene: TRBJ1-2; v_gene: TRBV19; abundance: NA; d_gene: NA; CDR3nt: TGTGCCAGTAGTCAATTCACAGGAAGCGGCTACACCTTC; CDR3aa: CASSQFTGSGYTF
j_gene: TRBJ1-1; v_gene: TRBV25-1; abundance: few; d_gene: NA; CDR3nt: TGTGCCAGCAGTGAGAATGGGAGGTCCCTTGGAGCTTTCTTT; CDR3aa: CASSENGRSLGAFF
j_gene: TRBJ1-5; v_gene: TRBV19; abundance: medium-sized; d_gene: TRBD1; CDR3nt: TGTGCCAGTAGTCCGGGACAGGGGTGGAATCAGCCCCAGCATTTT; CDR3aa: CASSPGQGWNQPQHF
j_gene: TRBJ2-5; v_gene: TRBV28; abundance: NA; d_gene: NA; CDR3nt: TGTGCCAGCAGTTTGACAAGACTAGAGCAGTACTTC; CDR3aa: CASSLTRLEQYF
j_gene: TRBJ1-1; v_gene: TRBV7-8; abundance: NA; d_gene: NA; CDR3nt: TGTGCCAGCAGCTTAGGGGTCTTCCCGAACACTGAAGCTTTCTTT; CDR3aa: CASSLGVFPNTEAFF
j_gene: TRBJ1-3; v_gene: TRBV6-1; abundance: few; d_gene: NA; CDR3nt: TGTGCCAGCAGTGAAGTTCCCGGGGGCGGTGGAAACACCATATATTTT; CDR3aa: CASSEVPGGGGNTIYF
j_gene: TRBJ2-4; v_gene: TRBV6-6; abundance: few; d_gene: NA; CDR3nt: TGTGCCAGCAGTTACAGGGTAGACATTCAGTACTTC; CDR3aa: CASSYRVDIQYF
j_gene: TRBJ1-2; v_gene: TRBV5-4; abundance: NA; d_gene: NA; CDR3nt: TGTGCCAGCAGCTGGACGACGGTTATCTATGGCTACACCTTC; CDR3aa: CASSWTTVIYGYTF
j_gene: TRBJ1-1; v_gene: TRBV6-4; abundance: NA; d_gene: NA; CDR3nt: TGTGCCAGCAGACCCCCAGGAGGCCCTGAAGCTTTCTTT; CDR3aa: CASRPPGGPEAFF
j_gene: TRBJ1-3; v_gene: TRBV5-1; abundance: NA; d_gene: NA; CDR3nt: TGCGCCAGCAGCTTGAGGGGAGGGACTGGAAACACCATATATTTT; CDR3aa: CASSLRGGTGNTIYF
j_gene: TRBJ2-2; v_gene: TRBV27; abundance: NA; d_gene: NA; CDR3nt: TGTGCCAGCAGTTTACGGCCAGCATCGTTCGCGAACACCGGGGAGCTGTTTTTT; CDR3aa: CASSLRPASFANTGELFF
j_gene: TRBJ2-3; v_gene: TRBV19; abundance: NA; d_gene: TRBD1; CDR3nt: TGTGCCACCCGGACAGGGGCCAAGGTAAATACGCAGTATTTT; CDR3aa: CATRTGAKVNTQYF
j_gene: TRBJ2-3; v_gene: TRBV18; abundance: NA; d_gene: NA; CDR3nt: TGTGCCAGCTCACCTACAGATACGCAGTATTTT; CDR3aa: CASSPTDTQYF
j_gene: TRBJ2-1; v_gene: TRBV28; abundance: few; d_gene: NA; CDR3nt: TGTGCCAGCAGTTCCCCGGGCGGCAGCTCCTACAATGAGCAGTTCTTC; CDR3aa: CASSSPGGSSYNEQFF
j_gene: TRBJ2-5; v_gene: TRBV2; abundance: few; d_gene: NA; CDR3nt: TGTGCCAGCAGTGGAACGAGGCGGGGAAGGTACCAAGAGACCCAGTACTTC; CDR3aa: CASSGTRRGRYQETQYF
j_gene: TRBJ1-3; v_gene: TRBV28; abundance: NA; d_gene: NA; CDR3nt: TGTGCCAGCAGTTTATCCGCGGCGGGGGGAGGAAACACCATATATTTT; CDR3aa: CASSLSAAGGGNTIYF
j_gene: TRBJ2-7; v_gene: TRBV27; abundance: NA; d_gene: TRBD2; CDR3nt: TGTGCCACCTCCAGGGGGGGCGGGAGGGCCACTAAGGCAAACGAGCAGTACTTC; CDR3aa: CATSRGGGRATKANEQYF
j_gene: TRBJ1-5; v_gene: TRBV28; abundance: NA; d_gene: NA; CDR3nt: TGTGCCAGCAGTTCCCACAGGCTTAGCAATCAGCCCCAGCATTTT; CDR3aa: CASSSHRLSNQPQHF
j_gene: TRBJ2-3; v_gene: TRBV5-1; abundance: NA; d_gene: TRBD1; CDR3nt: TGCGCCAGCAGACAACCCCGGACAGGTTCTAGCACAGATACGCAGTATTTT; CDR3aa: CASRQPRTGSSTDTQYF
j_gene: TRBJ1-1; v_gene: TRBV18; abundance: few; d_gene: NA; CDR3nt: TGTGCCAGCTCACCTCAACAGGGCCCCTTGAACACTGAAGCTTTCTTT; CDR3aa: CASSPQQGPLNTEAFF
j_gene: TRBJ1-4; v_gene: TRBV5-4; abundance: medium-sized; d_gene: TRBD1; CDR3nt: TGTGCCAGCAGCTTGGGGACAGGAGCTAAGGGGGATGAAAAACTGTTTTTT; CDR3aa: CASSLGTGAKGDEKLFF
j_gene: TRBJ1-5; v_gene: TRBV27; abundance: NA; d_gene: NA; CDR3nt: TGTGCCAGCAGTTTCCAGGCGGGTTCCAATCAGCCCCAGCATTTT; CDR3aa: CASSFQAGSNQPQHF
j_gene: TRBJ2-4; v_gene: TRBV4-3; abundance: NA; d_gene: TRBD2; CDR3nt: TGCGCCAGCAGCCAAGTATCTGGCGGGGGAGGGAACATTCAGTACTTC; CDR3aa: CASSQVSGGGGNIQYF
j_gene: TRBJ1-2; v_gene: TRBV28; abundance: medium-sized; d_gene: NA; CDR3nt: TGTGCCAGCAGTTTTTCGAGTGGCTACACCTTC; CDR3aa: CASSFSSGYTF
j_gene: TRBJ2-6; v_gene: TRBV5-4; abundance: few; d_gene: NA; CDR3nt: TGTGCCAGCAGCTTCGACGGACTCTCTGGGGCCAACGTCCTGACTTTC; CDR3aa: CASSFDGLSGANVLTF
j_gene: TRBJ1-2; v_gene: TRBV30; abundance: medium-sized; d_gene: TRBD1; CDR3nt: TGTGCCTGGAGTGCTTCAGGGGGCTTTCGTCCTTACTATGGCTACACCTTC; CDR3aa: CAWSASGGFRPYYGYTF
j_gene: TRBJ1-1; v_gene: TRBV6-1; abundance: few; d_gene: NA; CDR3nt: TGTGCCAGCAAAAGGGGGAGGAACACTGAAGCTTTCTTT; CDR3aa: CASKRGRNTEAFF
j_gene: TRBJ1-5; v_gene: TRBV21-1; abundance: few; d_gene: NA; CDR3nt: TGTGCCAGCAGCAAATATTACCCGAGGACAGGGGTAAGAGGATTACATCAGCCCCAGCATTTT; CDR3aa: CASSKYYPRTGVRGLHQPQHF
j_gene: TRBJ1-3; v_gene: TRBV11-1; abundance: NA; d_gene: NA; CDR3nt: TGTGCCAGCAGCTTAGGTGTAGGGGCCTCTGGAAACACCATATATTTT; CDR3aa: CASSLGVGASGNTIYF
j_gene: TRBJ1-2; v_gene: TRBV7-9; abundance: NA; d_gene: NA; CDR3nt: TGTGCCAGCAGCCCCCGGGGCAGGGAAGTCGGCTATGGCTACACCTTC; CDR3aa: CASSPRGREVGYGYTF
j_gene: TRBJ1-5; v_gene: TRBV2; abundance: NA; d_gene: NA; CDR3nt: TGTGCCAGCTCTGGCAGGGGAACGAATCAGCCCCAGCATTTT; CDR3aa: CASSGRGTNQPQHF
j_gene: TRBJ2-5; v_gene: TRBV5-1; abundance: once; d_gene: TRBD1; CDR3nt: TGCGCCAGCAGCTTGGACAGGGGTGGGGAGACCCAGTACTTC; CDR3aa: CASSLDRGGETQYF
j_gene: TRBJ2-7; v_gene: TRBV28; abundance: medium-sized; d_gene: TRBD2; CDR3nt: TGTGCCAGCAGTTTATATAGCGGGAGTTACGAGCAGTACTTC; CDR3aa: CASSLYSGSYEQYF
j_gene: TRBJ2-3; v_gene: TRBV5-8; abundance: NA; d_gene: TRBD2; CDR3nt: TGTGCCAGCAGCAGGGGACTAGCGGGAGGGAGAACAGATACGCAGTATTTT; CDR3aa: CASSRGLAGGRTDTQYF
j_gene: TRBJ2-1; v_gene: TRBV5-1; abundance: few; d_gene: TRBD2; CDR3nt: TGCGCCAGCAGCTTGGAACTAGCGGCATACAATGAGCAGTTCTTC; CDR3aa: CASSLELAAYNEQFF
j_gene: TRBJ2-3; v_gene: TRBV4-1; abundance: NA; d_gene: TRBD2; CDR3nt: TGCGCCAGCAGCCCTGGGCTTTTGCGGGGGGGAGGAACAGATACGCAGTATTTT; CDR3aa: CASSPGLLRGGGTDTQYF
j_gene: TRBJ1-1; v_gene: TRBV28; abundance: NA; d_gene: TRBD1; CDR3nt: TGTGCCAGCAGTTTAGTTATGACCGGGACAGCTGAAGCTTTCTTT; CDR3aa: CASSLVMTGTAEAFF
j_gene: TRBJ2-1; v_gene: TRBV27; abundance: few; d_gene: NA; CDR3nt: TGTGCCAGCAGCCAAAGGAATGAGCAGTTCTTC; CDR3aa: CASSQRNEQFF